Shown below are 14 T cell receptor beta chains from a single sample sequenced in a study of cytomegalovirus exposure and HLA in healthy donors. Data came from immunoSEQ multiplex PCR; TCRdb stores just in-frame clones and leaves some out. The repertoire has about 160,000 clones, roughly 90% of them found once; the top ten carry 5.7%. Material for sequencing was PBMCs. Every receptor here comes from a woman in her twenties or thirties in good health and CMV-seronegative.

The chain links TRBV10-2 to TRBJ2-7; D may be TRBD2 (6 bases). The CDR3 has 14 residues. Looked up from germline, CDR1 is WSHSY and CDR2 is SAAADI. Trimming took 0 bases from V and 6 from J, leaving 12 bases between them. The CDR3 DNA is TGCGCCAGCAGTGAGTCCATGCGGGGATCCGAGCAGTACTTC. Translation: CASSESMRGSEQYF.

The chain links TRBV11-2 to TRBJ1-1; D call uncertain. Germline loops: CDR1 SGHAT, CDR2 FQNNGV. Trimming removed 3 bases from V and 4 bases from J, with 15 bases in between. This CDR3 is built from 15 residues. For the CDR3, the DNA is TGTGCCAGCAGCTTCAGAGGACCTTCGACCACTGAAGCTTTCTTT. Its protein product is CASSFRGPSTTEAFF. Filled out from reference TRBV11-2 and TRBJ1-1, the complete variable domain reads EAGVAQSPRYKIIEKRQSVAFWCNPISGHATLYWYQQILGQGPKLLIQFQNNGVVDDSQLPKDRFSAERLKGVDSTLKIQPAKLEDSAVYLCASSFRGPSTTEAFFGQGTRLTVV.

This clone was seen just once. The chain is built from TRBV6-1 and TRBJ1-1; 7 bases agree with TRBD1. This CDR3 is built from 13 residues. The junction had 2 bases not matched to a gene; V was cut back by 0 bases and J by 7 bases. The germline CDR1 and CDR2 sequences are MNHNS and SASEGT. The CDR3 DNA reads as TGTGCCAGCAGTGAAGCGACAGGGAGTGAAGCTTTCTTT. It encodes CASSEATGSEAFF.

Here the CDR3 DNA reads TGTGCCAGCAGCTTAGATCCCGAGAGGAAAAACATTCAGTACTTC. Protein sequence: CASSLDPERKNIQYF. The J gene is TRBJ2-4, the V gene TRBV11-2; D uncertain. Looked up from germline, CDR1 is SGHAT and CDR2 is FQNNGV. The CDR3 is 15 residues long. Trimming took 0 bases from V and 4 from J, leaving 10 bases between them.

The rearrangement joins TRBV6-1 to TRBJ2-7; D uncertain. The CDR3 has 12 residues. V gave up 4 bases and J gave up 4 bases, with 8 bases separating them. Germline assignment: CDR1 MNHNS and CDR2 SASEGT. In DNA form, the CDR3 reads TGTGCCAGCAGTGGATTCTCGTACGAGCAGTACTTC. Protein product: CASSGFSYEQYF.

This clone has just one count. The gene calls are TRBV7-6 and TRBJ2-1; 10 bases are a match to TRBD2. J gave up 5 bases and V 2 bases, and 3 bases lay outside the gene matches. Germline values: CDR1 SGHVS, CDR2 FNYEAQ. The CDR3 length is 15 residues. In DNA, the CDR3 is TGTGCCAGCAGCTTATCCGGGACTAGCGACAATGAGCAGTTCTTC. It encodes CASSLSGTSDNEQFF.

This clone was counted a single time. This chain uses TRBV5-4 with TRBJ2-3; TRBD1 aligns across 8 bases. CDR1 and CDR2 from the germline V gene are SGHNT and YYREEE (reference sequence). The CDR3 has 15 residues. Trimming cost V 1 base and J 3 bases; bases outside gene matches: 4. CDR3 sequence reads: CASSLPGQGTDTQYF. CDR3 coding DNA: TGTGCCAGCAGCTTGCCCGGACAGGGAACAGATACGCAGTATTTT.

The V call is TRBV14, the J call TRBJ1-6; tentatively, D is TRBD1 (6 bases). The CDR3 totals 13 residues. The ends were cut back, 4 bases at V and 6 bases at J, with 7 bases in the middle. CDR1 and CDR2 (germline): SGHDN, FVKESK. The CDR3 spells CASSLRGNSPLHF. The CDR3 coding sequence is TGTGCCAGCAGCCTCAGGGGTAATTCACCCCTCCACTTT.

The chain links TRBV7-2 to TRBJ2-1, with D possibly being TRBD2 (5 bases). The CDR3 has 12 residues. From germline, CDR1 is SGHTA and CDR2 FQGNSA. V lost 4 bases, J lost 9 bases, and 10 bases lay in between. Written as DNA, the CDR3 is TGTGCCAGCAGCTCAGGAAGCGGTGAGCAGTTCTTC. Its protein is CASSSGSGEQFF.

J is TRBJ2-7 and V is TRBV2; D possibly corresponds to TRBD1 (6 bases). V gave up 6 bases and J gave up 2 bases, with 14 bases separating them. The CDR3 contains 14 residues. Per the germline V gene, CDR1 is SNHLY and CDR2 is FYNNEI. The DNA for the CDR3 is TGTGCCAGCAGCCTCAACAGGGAAACCTACGAGCAGTACTTC. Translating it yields CASSLNRETYEQYF.

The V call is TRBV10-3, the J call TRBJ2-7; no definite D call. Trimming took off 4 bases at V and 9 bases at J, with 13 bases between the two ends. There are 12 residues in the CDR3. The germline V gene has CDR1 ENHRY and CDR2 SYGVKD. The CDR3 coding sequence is TGTGCCATCAGTGGGGGTTCAGCCGCGCAGTACTTC. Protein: CAISGGSAAQYF.

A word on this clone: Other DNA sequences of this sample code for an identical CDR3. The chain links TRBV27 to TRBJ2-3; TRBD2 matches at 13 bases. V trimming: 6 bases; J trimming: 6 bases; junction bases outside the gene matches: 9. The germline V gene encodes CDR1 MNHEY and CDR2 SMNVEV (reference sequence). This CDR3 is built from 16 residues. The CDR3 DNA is TGTGCCAGCAGCCTTATACTAGCGGGAGGGCCCGATACGCAGTATTTT. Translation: CASSLILAGGPDTQYF.

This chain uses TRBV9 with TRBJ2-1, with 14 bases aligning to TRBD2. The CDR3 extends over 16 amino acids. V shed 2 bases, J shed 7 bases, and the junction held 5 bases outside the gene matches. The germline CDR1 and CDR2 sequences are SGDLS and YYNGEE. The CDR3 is CASSVPGTSGSNEQFF. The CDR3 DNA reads TGTGCCAGCAGCGTGCCCGGGACTAGCGGGAGTAATGAGCAGTTCTTC.

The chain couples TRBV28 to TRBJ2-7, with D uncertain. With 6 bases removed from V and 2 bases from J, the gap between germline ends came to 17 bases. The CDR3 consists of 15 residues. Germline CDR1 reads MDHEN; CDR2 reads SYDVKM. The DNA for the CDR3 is TGTGCCAGCAGCCAAGGACGGCTTAGGGCCTACGAGCAGTACTTC. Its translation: CASSQGRLRAYEQYF.